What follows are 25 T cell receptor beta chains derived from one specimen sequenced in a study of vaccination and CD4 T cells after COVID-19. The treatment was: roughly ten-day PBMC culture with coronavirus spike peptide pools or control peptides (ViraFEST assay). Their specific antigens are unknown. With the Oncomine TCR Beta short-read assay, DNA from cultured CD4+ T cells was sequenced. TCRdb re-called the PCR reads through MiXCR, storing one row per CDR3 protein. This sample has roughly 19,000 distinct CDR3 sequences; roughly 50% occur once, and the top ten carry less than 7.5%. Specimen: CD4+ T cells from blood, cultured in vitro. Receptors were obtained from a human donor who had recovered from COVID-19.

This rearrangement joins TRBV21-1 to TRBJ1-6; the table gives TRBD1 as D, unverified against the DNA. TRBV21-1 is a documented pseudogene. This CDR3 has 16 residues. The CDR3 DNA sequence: TGTGCCAGCGATACCCTAGTAGGGGGCTCGAATTCACCCCTCCACTTT. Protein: CASDTLVGGSNSPLHF.

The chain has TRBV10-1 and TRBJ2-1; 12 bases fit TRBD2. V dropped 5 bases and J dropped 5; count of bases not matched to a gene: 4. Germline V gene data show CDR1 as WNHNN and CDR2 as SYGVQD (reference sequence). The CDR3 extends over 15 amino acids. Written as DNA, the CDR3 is TGCGCCAGCAGTCGACTAGCGGGGGAAAACAATGAGCAGTTCTTC. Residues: CASSRLAGENNEQFF.

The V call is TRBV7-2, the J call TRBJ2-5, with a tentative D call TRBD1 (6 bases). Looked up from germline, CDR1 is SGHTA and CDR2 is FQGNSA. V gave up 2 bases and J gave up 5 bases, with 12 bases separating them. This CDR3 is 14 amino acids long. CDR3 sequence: CASSLQGMGETQYF. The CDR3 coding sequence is TGTGCCAGCAGCTTACAGGGGATGGGGGAGACCCAGTACTTC.

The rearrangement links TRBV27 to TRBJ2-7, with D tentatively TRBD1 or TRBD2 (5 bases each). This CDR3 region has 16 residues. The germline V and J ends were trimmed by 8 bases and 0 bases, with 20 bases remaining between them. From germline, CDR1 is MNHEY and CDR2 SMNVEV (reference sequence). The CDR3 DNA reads TGTGCCAGCGCGCTGGGGGTGGGGCGCTCCTCCTACGAGCAGTACTTC. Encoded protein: CASALGVGRSSYEQYF.

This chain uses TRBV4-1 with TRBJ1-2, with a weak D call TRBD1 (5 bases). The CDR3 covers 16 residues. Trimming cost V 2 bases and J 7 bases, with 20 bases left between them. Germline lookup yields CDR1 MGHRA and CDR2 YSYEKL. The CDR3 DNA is TGCGCCAGCAGCCAACTCCTTGCAGGGCATAGAGGTGGCTACACCTTC. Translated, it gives CASSQLLAGHRGGYTF.

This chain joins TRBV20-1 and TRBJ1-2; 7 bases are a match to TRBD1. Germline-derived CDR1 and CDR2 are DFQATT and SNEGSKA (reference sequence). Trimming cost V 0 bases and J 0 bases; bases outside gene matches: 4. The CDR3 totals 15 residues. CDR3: CSARDRGSSNYGYTF. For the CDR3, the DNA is TGCAGTGCTAGAGACAGGGGGTCTTCTAACTATGGCTACACCTTC.

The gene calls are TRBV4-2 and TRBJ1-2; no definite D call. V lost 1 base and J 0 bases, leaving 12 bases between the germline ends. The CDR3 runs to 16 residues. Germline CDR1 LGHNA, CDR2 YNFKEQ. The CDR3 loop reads CASSQVVSGTNYGYTF. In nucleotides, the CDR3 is TGTGCCAGCAGCCAAGTGGTGTCTGGCACTAACTATGGCTACACCTTC.

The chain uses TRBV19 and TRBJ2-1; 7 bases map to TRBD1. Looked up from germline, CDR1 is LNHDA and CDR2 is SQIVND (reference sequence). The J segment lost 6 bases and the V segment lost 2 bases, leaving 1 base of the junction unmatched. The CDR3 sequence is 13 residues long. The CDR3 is CASSIRTGNEQFF. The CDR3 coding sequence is TGTGCCAGTAGTATACGGACAGGCAATGAGCAGTTCTTC. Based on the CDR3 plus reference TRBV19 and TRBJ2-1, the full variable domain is DGGITQSPKYLFRKEGQNVTLSCEQNLNHDAMYWYRQDPGQGLRLIYYSQIVNDFQKGDIAEGYSVSREKKESFPLTVTSAQKNPTAFYLCASSIRTGNEQFFGPGTRLTVL.

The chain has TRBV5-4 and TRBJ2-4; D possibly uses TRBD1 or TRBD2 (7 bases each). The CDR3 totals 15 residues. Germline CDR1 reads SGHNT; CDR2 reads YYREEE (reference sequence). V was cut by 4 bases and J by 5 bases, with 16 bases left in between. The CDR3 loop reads CASSQGRGLQNIQYF. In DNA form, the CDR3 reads TGTGCCAGCAGCCAGGGGAGGGGGCTCCAAAACATTCAGTACTTC.

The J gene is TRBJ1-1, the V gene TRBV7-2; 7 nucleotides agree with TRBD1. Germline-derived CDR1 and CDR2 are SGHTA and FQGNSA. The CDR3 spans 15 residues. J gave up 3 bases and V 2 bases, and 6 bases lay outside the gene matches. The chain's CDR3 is CASSLSSGQHTEAFF. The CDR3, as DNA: TGTGCCAGCAGCTTAAGCTCGGGACAGCACACTGAAGCTTTCTTT.

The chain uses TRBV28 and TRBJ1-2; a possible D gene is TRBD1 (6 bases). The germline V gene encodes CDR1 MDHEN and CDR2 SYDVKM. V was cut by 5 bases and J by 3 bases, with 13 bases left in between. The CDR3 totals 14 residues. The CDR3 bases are TGTGCCAGCAGTGGGGGGGCGCGGGACTATGGCTACACCTTC. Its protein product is CASSGGARDYGYTF.

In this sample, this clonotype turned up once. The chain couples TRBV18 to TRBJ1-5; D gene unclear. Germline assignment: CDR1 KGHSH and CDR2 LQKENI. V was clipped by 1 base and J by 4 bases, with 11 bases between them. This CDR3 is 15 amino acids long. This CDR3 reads CASSPQGGVNQPQHF. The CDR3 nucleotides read TGTGCCAGCTCACCACAGGGAGGTGTTAATCAGCCCCAGCATTTT.

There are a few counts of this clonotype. CDR3 nucleotide sequence: TGTGCCAGCAGCTCGAGGGGGTTTGGCTATGGCTACACCTTC. Encoded protein: CASSSRGFGYGYTF. The V gene is TRBV2, the J gene TRBJ1-2; the D gene is possibly TRBD1 (6 bases). The V gene lost 6 bases and the J gene lost 4 bases, with 15 bases spanning the gap. In germline, CDR1 is SNHLY, CDR2 FYNNEI. The CDR3 runs to 14 residues.

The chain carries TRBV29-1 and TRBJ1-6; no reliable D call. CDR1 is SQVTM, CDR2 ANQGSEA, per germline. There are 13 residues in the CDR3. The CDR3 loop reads CNKKVRETSPLHF. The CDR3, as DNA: TGCAACAAGAAAGTAAGGGAAACGTCACCCCTCCACTTT.

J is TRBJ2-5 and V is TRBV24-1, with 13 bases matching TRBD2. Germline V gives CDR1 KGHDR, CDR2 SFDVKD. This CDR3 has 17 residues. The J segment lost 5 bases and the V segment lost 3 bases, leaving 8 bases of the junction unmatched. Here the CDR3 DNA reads TGTGCCACCAGTGATCACCGGACTAGCGGGAGAAGGGAGACCCAGTACTTC. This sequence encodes CATSDHRTSGRRETQYF.

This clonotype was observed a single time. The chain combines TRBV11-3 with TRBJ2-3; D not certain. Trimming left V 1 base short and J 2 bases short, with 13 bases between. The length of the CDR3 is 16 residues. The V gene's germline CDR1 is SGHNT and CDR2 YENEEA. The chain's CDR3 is CASSLGLNSPTDTQYF. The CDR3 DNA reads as TGTGCCAGCAGCTTAGGGTTGAACAGCCCCACAGATACGCAGTATTTT.

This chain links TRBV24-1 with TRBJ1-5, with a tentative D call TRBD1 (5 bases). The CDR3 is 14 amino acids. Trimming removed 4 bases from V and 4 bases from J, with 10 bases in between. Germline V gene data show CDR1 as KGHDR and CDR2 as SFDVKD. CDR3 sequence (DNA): TGTGCCACCAGTGACATAGGGGAAAATCAGCCCCAGCATTTT. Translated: CATSDIGENQPQHF.

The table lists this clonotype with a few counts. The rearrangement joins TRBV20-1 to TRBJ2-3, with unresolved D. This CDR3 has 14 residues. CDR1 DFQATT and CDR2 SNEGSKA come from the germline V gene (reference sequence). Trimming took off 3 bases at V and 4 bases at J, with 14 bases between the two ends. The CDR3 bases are TGCAGTGCTAGGCCTAGTTTGCAGGCAGATACGCAGTATTTT. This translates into CSARPSLQADTQYF.

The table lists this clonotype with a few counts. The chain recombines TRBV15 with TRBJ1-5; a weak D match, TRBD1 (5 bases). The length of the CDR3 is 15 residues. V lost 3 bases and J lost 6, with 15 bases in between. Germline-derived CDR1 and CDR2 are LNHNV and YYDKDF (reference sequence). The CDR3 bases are TGTGCCACCAGCAGCGGGACCCCGGGGACTCAGCCCCAGCATTTT. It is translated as CATSSGTPGTQPQHF.

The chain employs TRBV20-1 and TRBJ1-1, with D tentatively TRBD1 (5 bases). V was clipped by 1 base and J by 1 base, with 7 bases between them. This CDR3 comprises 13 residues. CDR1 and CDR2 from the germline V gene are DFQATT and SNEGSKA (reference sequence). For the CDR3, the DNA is TGCAGTGCTAGAGGGGACGGGAACACTGAAGCTTTCTTT. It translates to CSARGDGNTEAFF.

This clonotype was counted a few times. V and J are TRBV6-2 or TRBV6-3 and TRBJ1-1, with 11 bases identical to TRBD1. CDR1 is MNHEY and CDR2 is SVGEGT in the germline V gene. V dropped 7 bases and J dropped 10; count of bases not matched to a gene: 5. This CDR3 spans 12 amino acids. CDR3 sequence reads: CASTKDRGRAFF. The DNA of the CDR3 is TGTGCCAGCACCAAGGACAGGGGGCGAGCTTTCTTT.

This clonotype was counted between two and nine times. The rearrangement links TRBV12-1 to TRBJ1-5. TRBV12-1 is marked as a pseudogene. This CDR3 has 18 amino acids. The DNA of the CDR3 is TGTGCCAGCAAAAGCGTGGGGAGATGGGTTCTAGCAAATCAGCCCCAGCATTTT. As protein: CASKSVGRWVLANQPQHF.

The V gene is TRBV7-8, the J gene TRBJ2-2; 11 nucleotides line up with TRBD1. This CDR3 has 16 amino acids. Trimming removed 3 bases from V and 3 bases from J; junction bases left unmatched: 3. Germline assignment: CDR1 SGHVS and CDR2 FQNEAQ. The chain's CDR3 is CASSFRDRGDTGELFF. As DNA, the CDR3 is TGTGCCAGCAGCTTTCGGGACAGGGGGGACACCGGGGAGCTGTTTTTT.

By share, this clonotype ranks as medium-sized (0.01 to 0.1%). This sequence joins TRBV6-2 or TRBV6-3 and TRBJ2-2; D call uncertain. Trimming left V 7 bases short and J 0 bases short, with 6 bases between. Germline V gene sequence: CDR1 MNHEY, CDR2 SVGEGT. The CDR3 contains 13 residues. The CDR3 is CASMPANTGELFF. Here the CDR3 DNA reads TGTGCCAGCATGCCCGCGAACACCGGGGAGCTGTTTTTT.

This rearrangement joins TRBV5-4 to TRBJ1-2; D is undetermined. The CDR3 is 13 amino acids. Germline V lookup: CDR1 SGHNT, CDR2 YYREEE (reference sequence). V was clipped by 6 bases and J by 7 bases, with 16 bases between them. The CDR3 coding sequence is TGTGCCAGCACCTTACCAGAGGGAGGTGGCTACACCTTC. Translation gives CASTLPEGGGYTF.